This TCR beta chain was recorded in a study of OX40 agonist ivuxolimab in advanced cancers. Turning to the study itself: Across the patients, intravenous ivuxolimab was delivered every 2 weeks at 0.01 to 10 mg/kg.

The germline V and J ends were trimmed by 11 bases and 6 bases, with 11 bases remaining between them. From germline, CDR1 is MNHEY and CDR2 SVGAGI. The CDR3 sequence is 10 residues long. Method: immunoSEQ multiplex PCR; TCRdb's copy keeps in-frame clones and lacks some. The sample lists more than 70,000 clones; approximately 85% were seen once. V usage is TRBV6-5 and J usage is TRBJ2-7, with D perhaps assigned TRBD1 or TRBD2 (6 bases each). The source of this sequence is an adult with an advanced solid tumor such as melanoma, head and neck, liver or kidney cancer. The material sequenced was CD4+ or CD8+ T cells sorted from blood, taken in a trial of the OX40 agonist ivuxolimab. The CDR3 here is CAGGGGEQYF. In DNA form, the CDR3 reads TGTGCCGGAGGAGGGGGCGAGCAGTACTTC.